The entry that follows covers one T cell receptor beta chain sequence. Only a few counts were recorded for this clone. Its antigen remains undetermined. No per-base quality is available; no much larger clone lies one base away. The method was the immunoSEQ multiplex PCR assay. A mixture of 60 forward primers for TCR Vbeta segments and 13 reverse primers for TCR Jbeta segments was used in the multiplex PCR. A multiplex PCR assay on genomic DNA amplified the CDR3 region of rearranged TCR beta genes. On the Illumina HiSeq System, the amplified TCR beta libraries were sequenced as 87-base-pair reads. The study's processing was this. A later analysis tallied tens of millions of unique TCR beta chains across the 700 or so repertoires, and roughly 11 million of those chains were shared by two or more donors. Raw reads were error-corrected and collapsed into unique sequences by a nearest-neighbor algorithm in which closely related sequences were merged to remove PCR and sequencing errors. V, D and J gene segments were assigned by aligning CDR3 sequences to IMGT reference sequences. Each retained sequence needed at least a six-nucleotide match to both a V gene segment and a J gene segment. Rearrangements were classified as productive when the CDR3 lacked stop codons and remained in frame with V and J, and all other rearrangements were classified as non-productive. CDR3 was defined by IMGT convention, running from the second conserved V-encoded cysteine to the conserved J-encoded phenylalanine. Sequences without an unambiguous match to a single V gene segment were excluded from the earlier analysis of 587 of the donors. An earlier analysis of 550 to 650 of the donors classified V segments as functional when productive rearrangements were above 56.7% and as segregating when the standard deviation between donors was above 5%. A statistical classification framework was built for diagnosing cytomegalovirus status from the catalog of TCR beta chain sequences. A later analysis assigned V and J genes by comparing TCR nucleotide sequences with IMGT/GENE-DB human TR gene sequences. Using the TCRdist pipeline, a later analysis assigned CDR3 sequences along with most-parsimonious VDJ recombination scenarios. In a later analysis, each TCR beta chain was defined by its CDR3 amino acid sequence together with its V-gene family, and reads without a unique V-gene family were excluded. In a later analysis, around 600 highly shared, low-generation-probability nucleotide sequences were removed to address suspected cross-contamination and a sequencing artifact. In a later analysis, a clonal expansion index for each public chain was calculated from normalized within-repertoire ranks of inferred template counts. In a later analysis, generation probabilities were computed using a VDJ recombination model fitted to out-of-frame rearrangements, and the results were checked against IGoR. A later analysis scored TCR-TCR, TCR-HLA and TCR-CMV co-occurrence with hypergeometric tests, applying a repertoire-size bias correction to TCR pairs. False discovery rates were estimated in a later analysis by permuting HLA or CMV assignments 20 times. In a later analysis, co-occurring TCRs were grouped with DBSCAN, and TCRdist sequence similarity was added when clustering was performed within HLA-allele-positive subsets. For co-occurrence clustering, repertoires with fewer than 30,000 or more than 120,000 public chains were excluded, along with a handful of repertoires with anomalous nucleotide sharing. As stored in TCRdb, this immuneACCESS dataset retains in-frame rearrangements with V and J assigned. A fraction of the clones does not appear; measured against another copy, unresolved V genes explain less than half of the discrepancy, and the remainder lacks a known reason. From that table come the V and J calls and clone size; the DNA was used to work out D and trimming. Here the sample has 150,000 to 200,000 clones; over 65% occur a single time. The ten biggest clones cover about 2.5% of the sample.

The cohort consisted of 650 to 850 healthy bone marrow donors. All cohort members were sampled while nominally healthy, although unrecorded immune exposures were likely present. The donor tested CMV seropositive and was one of the 289 seropositive cohort members. A peripheral blood sample was provided by each donor, and peripheral blood mononuclear cells were used for TCR beta sequencing. Genomic DNA was extracted from the blood cell samples with the Qiagen DNeasy Blood Extraction Kit. This sample was taken from a study of cytomegalovirus exposure and HLA in healthy donors (dated by TCRdb to about 2017). About the investigation overall: In an earlier analysis of some 610 of the donors, 276 Gb of sequence data and 90 million to 130 million unique TCR beta sequences from 150 million to 200 million T cells were reported. The number of typed donors differed by locus: about 620-640 for A, B, C, DRB1 and DQB1; 500 to 550 for DQA1; 606 for DPA1; and about 470 for DPB1. Donor age, sex, ethnicity and CMV serostatus were collected together with the repertoire data. To decide whether each TCR beta V gene segment behaved as functional or pseudogenic, an earlier analysis of some 600 of the donors relied on high-throughput TCR beta sequencing. Both class I and class II loci were covered by HLA typing, at four-digit resolution. On average, roughly 200,000 unique TCR beta nucleotide sequences were sequenced per donor among fewer than 500 genotyped donors of the cohort, with roughly 18% of those sequences being non-productive. Four or five DR-DQ haplotypes were handled as single units for association and clustering because linkage in the cohort was strong. A later genetic analysis took genome-wide SNP genotypes for about 55% of the 666 donors and used that subset as a discovery cohort. The study aimed to test whether cataloging public T cell receptors could reveal signatures of past pathogen exposure. Along with the approximately 650-subject first cohort, a separate validation cohort of over a hundred different subjects was used. Rather than using new phenotypic data, the later analysis identified candidate immune exposures from TCR beta sequences and from how often those sequences occurred across donors. The T cell repertoires of roughly 660 subjects were profiled by immunosequencing and related to cytomegalovirus serostatus. Roughly 300 gigabases of sequencing data and 70 million to 95 million unique TCR sequences made up an early release that covered under 750 HLA-typed donors. A later analysis re-examined previously published TCR beta repertoires from roughly 650 donors and added high-resolution HLA genotyping to investigate patterns of TCR occurrence. The genetic ancestry cluster associated with self-reported Caucasian donors included over 80% of the 350 to 500 genotyped donors. To predict cytomegalovirus infection status, the study brought together high-throughput TCR immunosequencing, statistical association of individual TCRs with disease status, and machine learning. All discovery cohort repertoires had been generated on a single sequencing platform.

Including the terminal cysteine and phenylalanine, the CDR3 comprises 14 residues. Here the CDR3 DNA is all that survives: 42 bases in frame from base 1. From a lookup of the germline V gene (reference sequence), CDR1 and CDR2 are LNHDA and SQIVND. Germline trimming: 7 bases from V, 2 bases from J; junction bases outside gene matches: 7. Overall study results and their limits: In a later analysis, several top co-occurrence clusters were reported to appear linked to parvovirus B19, influenza, CMV and Epstein-Barr virus. A further reported finding was that TCR beta sequences accurately predicted the HLA-A and HLA-B alleles for most subjects in the first cohort. In the study, approximately 160 TCR beta chains were listed as associated with cytomegalovirus. It was suggested by the authors that the approach could potentially be generalized to other disease states and immunological phenotypes. According to a later analysis, TCR association rates differed among HLA loci, with DRB1 alleles showing the most associated TCRs and HLA-C alleles showing the fewest. A later analysis found that most CMV-associated TCR beta chains appeared HLA-restricted, with HLA associations seemingly driven largely by CMV exposure. An association between a missense DCLRE1C variant and V-gene and J-gene trimming of TCR beta chains was found in a later genetic analysis and replicated in an independent cohort. In vitro tests confirmed that a few of the cytomegalovirus-associated TCR beta chains recognize cytomegalovirus antigens. Because counts were too low, approximately 15 rarely observed V segments, including chromosome 9 orphons, were excluded from the earlier analysis of 587 of the donors. In a later analysis, HLA-associated TCR beta chains showed more clonal expansion and lower generation probabilities than non-associated chains that were equally common. A later genetic analysis reported fewer N-insertions in productive TCRs among donors in an Asian-associated ancestry cluster than the approximately 700-donor mean. Specific HLA alleles were associated with 16,951 TCR beta sequences at a false discovery rate of 0.05 in a later analysis. This cohort had only TCR beta chains sequenced, and the lack of alpha or paired-chain data limited which features could be detected. A cluster of highly shared sequence variants was judged likely to represent a technical artifact of the sequencing pipeline. Assigning TCR associations to individual alleles was difficult when HLA alleles, especially DR and DQ, strongly co-occurred. Presence/absence analyses assumed roughly uniform sequencing depth across donors, an assumption that may not hold. Because some donors lacked HLA typing at each locus, the association tests relied only on the typed subset. Immune exposure information for the cohort was limited to CMV serostatus. Correlated functional status among segregating V segments might reflect linkage disequilibrium, but an unknown experimental factor could not be ruled out. Cytomegalovirus status was reported to be diagnosed by the classifier with high specificity and sensitivity in both the original and validation cohorts. Most TCR sequences were observed very rarely across donors, whereas some public TCRs were present in many individuals. Some IMGT-functional V segments, including TRBV6-2 and TRBV6-3, could not be told apart with the 87-base-pair reads, so those segments were excluded. In an earlier analysis of around 600 of the donors, most TCR beta V segments were observed in productive rearrangements about 87% or about 30% of the time, broadly matching IMGT annotations.

The clonotype originates from a woman aged 35 to 49 in good health and CMV-seropositive. The sample comprised PBMCs. This receptor chain uses TRBV19 and TRBJ2-7, with 8 central nucleotides matching TRBD1. The DNA reads as follows: TGTGCCAGTACCCCGGGACAGGCGACCTACGAGCAGTACTTC. This sequence encodes CASTPGQATYEQYF. Reference TRBV19 and TRBJ2-7 proteins supply the regions before and after the CDR3; the full variable domain is: DGGITQSPKYLFRKEGQNVTLSCEQNLNHDAMYWYRQDPGQGLRLIYYSQIVNDFQKGDIAEGYSVSREKKESFPLTVTSAQKNPTAFYLCASTPGQATYEQYFGPGTRLTVT.